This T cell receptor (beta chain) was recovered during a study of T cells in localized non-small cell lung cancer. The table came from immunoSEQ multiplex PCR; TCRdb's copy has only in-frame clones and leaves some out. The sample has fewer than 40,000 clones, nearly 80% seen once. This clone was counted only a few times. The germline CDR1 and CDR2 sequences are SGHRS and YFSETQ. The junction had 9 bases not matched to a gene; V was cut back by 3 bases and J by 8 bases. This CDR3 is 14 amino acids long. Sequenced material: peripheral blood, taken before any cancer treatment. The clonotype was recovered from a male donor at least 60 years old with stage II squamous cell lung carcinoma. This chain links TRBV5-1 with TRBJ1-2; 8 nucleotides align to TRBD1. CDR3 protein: CASSSGQEVNGYTF. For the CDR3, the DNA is TGCGCCAGCAGCTCGGGACAGGAGGTGAACGGCTACACCTTC.